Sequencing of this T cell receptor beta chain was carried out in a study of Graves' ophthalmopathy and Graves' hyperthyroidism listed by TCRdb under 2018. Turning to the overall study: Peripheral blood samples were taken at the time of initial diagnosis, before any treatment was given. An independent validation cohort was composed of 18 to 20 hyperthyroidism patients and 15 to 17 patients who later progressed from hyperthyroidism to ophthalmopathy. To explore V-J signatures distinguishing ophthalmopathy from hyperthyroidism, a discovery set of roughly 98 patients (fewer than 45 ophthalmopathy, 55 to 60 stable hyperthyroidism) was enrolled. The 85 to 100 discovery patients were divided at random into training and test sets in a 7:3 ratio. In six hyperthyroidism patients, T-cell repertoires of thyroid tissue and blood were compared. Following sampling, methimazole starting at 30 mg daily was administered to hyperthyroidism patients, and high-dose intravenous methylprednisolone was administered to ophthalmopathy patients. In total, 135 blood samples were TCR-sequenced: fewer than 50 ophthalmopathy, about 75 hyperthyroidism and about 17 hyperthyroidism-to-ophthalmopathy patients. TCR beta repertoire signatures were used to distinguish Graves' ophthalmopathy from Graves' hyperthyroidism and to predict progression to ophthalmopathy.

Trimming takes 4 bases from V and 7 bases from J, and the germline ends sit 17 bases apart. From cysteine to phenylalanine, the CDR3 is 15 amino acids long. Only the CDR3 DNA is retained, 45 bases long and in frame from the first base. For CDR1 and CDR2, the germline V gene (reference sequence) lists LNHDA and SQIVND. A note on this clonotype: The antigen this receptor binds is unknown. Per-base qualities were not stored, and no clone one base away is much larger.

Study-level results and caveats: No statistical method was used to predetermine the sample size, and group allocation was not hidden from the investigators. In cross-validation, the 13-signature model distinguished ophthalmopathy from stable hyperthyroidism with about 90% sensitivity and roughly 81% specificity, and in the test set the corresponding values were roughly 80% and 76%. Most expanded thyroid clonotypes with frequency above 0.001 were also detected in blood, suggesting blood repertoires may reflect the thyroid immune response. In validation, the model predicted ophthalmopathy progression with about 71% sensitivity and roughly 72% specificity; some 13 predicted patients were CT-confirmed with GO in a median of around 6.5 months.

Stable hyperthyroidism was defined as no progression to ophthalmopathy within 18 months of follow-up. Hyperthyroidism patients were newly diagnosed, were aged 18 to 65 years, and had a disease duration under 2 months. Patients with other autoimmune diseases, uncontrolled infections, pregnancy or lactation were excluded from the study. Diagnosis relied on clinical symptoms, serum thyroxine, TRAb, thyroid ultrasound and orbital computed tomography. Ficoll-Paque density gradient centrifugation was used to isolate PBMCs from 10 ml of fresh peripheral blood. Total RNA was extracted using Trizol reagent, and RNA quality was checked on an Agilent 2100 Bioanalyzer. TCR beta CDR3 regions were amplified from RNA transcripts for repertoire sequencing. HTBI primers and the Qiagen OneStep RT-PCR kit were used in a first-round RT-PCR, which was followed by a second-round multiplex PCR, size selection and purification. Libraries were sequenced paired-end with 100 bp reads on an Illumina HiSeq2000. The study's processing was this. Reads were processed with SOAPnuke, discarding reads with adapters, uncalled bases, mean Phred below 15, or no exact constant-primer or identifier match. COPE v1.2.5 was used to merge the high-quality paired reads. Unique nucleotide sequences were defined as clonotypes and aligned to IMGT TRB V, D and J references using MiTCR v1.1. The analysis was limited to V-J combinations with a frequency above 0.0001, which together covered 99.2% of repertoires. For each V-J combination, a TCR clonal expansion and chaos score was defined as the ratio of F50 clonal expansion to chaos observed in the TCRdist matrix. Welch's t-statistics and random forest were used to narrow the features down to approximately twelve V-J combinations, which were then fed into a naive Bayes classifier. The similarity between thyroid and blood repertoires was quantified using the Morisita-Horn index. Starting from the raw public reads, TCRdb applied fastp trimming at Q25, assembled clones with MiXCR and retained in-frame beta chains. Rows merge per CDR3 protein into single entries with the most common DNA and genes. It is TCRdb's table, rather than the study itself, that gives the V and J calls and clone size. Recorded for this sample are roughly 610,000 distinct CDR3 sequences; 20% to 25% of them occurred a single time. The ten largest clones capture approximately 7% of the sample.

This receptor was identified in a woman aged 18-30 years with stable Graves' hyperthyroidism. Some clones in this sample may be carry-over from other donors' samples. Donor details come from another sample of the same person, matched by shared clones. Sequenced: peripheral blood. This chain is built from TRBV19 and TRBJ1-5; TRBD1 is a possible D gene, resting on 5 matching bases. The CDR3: CASSRIGGTGQPQHF. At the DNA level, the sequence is TGTGCCAGTAGTAGAATTGGGGGAACCGGGCAGCCCCAGCATTTT.